These 24 T cell receptor beta chains came from one sample sequenced in a study of T cells in Graves' hyperthyroidism and ophthalmopathy. Using RNA transcripts as the source, TCR beta CDR3 regions were amplified. The TCR CDR3 first-round RT-PCR relied on the HTBI primer set. MiXCR, run by TCRdb on the multiplex PCR reads, gives a single entry per CDR3 protein. Of under 550,000 distinct CDR3 sequences in the sample, approximately 13% are singletons; the top ten hold approximately 5.3%. Sequenced material: blood. These TCRs come from a woman under 30 with Graves' hyperthyroidism.

This clonotype turned up a few times. The V and J genes are TRBV29-1 and TRBJ2-3; 7 nucleotides align to TRBD1. CDR1 is SQVTM, CDR2 ANQGSEA, per germline. This CDR3 comprises 16 residues. V was pared by 1 base and J by 2 bases, with 9 bases of the junction left unmatched. The CDR3 DNA follows: TGCAGCGTTGAAGGGGCAGGACAGGACAACACAGATACGCAGTATTTT. Its translation: CSVEGAGQDNTDTQYF.

This clonotype was found many times. V and J are TRBV5-1 and TRBJ1-2, with unresolved D. Trimming shortened V by 0 bases and J by 4 bases, and 10 bases separated the two germline ends. The CDR3 has 14 amino acids. Germline V gene sequence: CDR1 SGHRS, CDR2 YFSETQ. CDR3: CASSLDGGIYGYTF. The CDR3 nucleotides are TGCGCCAGCAGCTTGGACGGAGGCATCTATGGCTACACCTTC.

This clonotype was counted at least ten times. The chain employs TRBV7-8 and TRBJ1-3, with 9 bases matching TRBD1. Germline-derived CDR1 and CDR2 are SGHVS and FQNEAQ. J lost 4 bases, V lost 1 base, and 2 bases had no gene match. CDR3 length equals 15 residues. The chain's CDR3 is CASSLGTGAGNTIYF. The CDR3 DNA is TGTGCCAGCAGCTTAGGGACAGGGGCAGGAAACACCATATATTTT. The whole variable domain, filled in from reference TRBV7-8 and TRBJ1-3, reads GAGVSQSPRYKVAKRGQDVALRCDPISGHVSLFWYQQALGQGPEFLTYFQNEAQLDKSGLPSDRFFAERPEGSVSTLKIQRTQQEDSAVYLCASSLGTGAGNTIYFGEGSWLTVV.

This clonotype was seen ten or more times. The V gene is TRBV7-8, the J gene TRBJ1-5; D is uncertain. Germline assignment: CDR1 SGHVS and CDR2 FQNEAQ. V was shortened by 1 base and J by 2 bases, with 12 bases between the two germline ends. CDR3 length: 16 residues. CDR3 DNA: TGTGCCAGCAGCTTAGGTGTCATCGTGGGCAATCAGCCCCAGCATTTT. It is translated as CASSLGVIVGNQPQHF.

Many counts were recorded for this clonotype. V gene TRBV24-1 combines with J gene TRBJ2-7; 10 bases map to TRBD2. The CDR3 spans 17 residues. V lost 6 bases and J lost 1; bases outside the gene matches: 11. Germline CDR1 is KGHDR and CDR2 is SFDVKD. The CDR3 is CATSSQREGPKSYEQYF. The CDR3 DNA reads TGTGCCACCAGTTCACAGCGGGAGGGCCCGAAGTCCTACGAGCAGTACTTC.

This clonotype was seen repeatedly, ten times or more. The chain carries TRBV28 and TRBJ1-2; D call uncertain. The CDR3 has 13 amino acids. Trimming removed 5 bases at V and 3 bases at J, with 10 bases between. Germline V CDR1 and CDR2: MDHEN, SYDVKM. CDR3 in DNA: TGTGCCAGCAGTACTCCCGCTGACTATGGCTACACCTTC. Translated, it gives CASSTPADYGYTF.

This clonotype was counted many times. V is TRBV20-1 and J is TRBJ1-1, with 7 nucleotides matching TRBD1. Germline CDR1 DFQATT, CDR2 SNEGSKA (reference sequence). After removal of 0 bases from V and 10 bases from J, the junction contained 8 bases not matched to a gene. The CDR3 contains 13 residues. The CDR3 sequence is CSARDGTVNGAFF. The CDR3 nucleotides are TGCAGTGCTAGAGATGGGACAGTAAACGGAGCTTTCTTT.

This clonotype was recorded at least ten times. The chain recombines TRBV5-1 with TRBJ2-7; D not certain. The CDR3 covers 13 residues. From germline, CDR1 is SGHRS and CDR2 YFSETQ. The germline V and J ends were trimmed by 0 bases and 2 bases, with 6 bases remaining between them. The CDR3 nucleotides read TGCGCCAGCAGCTTGGAACAAACCTACGAGCAGTACTTC. Its translation is CASSLEQTYEQYF.

This clonotype turned up a few times. The CDR3 loop is CAISIYTATNYGYTF. CDR3 DNA sequence: TGTGCCATCAGTATATATACAGCGACTAACTATGGCTACACCTTC. The chain uses TRBV10-3 and TRBJ1-2; D unresolved. CDR1 and CDR2 (germline): ENHRY, SYGVKD. V was trimmed by 5 bases and J by 0 bases, leaving 13 bases between them. This CDR3 comprises 15 residues.

This clonotype was counted at least ten times. The rearrangement uses TRBV6-1 and TRBJ2-7, with D possibly TRBD2 on 6 matching bases. Between the trimmed V and J ends, which lost 7 bases and 2 bases, there was a span of 12 bases. This CDR3 comprises 13 residues. The germline CDR1 and CDR2 sequences are MNHNS and SASEGT. CDR3 sequence: CASTEAGTYEQYF. CDR3 DNA: TGTGCCAGCACCGAAGCGGGTACCTACGAGCAGTACTTC.

This clonotype was seen just once. V usage is TRBV20-1 and J usage is TRBJ1-5; D is perhaps TRBD1 (6 bases). This CDR3 spans 13 amino acids. Germline CDR1 reads DFQATT; CDR2 reads SNEGSKA (reference sequence). Trimming stripped 4 bases from V and 1 base from J, with 8 bases between. The CDR3 loop reads CSAITGSNQPQHF. CDR3 nucleotides: TGCAGTGCTATCACAGGGAGCAATCAGCCCCAGCATTTT.

This clonotype was seen more than once but under ten times. The junction does not match germline at one end; this may be a read error. This rearrangement joins TRBV10-3 to TRBJ2-6; either TRBD1 or TRBD2 may fit D (5 bases each). The CDR3 runs 15 residues. Germline CDR1 ENHRY, CDR2 SYGVKD. The CDR3, as DNA: TGTGCCATCAGTGGGTGGGGGTTTGGGGCCAACGCCCTGACTTTC. Residues: CAISGWGFGANALTF.

In its sample, this clonotype was seen many times. This chain joins TRBV7-9 and TRBJ2-1, with D possibly TRBD2 on 5 matching bases. The CDR3 totals 15 residues. Germline values: CDR1 SEHNR, CDR2 FQNEAQ (reference sequence). Trimming stripped 4 bases from V and 8 bases from J, with 18 bases between. Here the CDR3 reads CASSWELTHGDEQFF. The CDR3, as DNA: TGTGCCAGCAGCTGGGAGCTCACCCATGGGGATGAGCAGTTCTTC.

At least ten counts were recorded for this clonotype. The V gene is TRBV29-1, the J gene TRBJ2-7; D ambiguous. The CDR3 runs to 13 residues. Germline CDR1 SQVTM, CDR2 ANQGSEA. V shed 4 bases and J shed 0 bases, with 10 bases lying between them. The CDR3 sequence: CSVGTLTSYEQYF. The CDR3, as DNA: TGCAGCGTTGGCACTCTAACCTCCTACGAGCAGTACTTC.

This clonotype was found many times. The chain has TRBV11-1 and TRBJ2-3; D is perhaps TRBD2 (5 bases). CDR1 is SGHAT, CDR2 FQDESV, per germline (reference sequence). There are 13 residues in the CDR3. The V and J ends lost 6 bases and 2 bases respectively, with 9 bases between them. The CDR3 nucleotides are TGTGCCAGCAGTCGGGGTTTCACAGATACGCAGTATTTT. It translates to CASSRGFTDTQYF.

This clonotype was detected a few times. V usage is TRBV5-6 and J usage is TRBJ2-7; D gene unclear. This CDR3 has 11 residues. From germline, CDR1 is SGHDT and CDR2 YYEEEE. V was cut by 2 bases and J by 5 bases, with 5 bases left in between. This CDR3 reads CASSLLDEQYF. In nucleotides, the CDR3 is TGTGCCAGCAGCTTACTTGACGAGCAGTACTTC. Looking up the rest from reference TRBV5-6 and TRBJ2-7 gives the full variable domain: DAGVTQSPTHLIKTRGQQVTLRCSPKSGHDTVSWYQQALGQGPQFIFQYYEEEERQRGNFPDRFSGHQFPNYSSELNVNALLLGDSALYLCASSLLDEQYFGPGTRLTVT.

With respect to this clonotype: A clone one base away is much larger, so this may be a read error. The chain carries TRBV20-1 and TRBJ2-4, with 8 nucleotides matching TRBD2. This CDR3 spans 14 amino acids. Germline V CDR1 and CDR2: DFQATT, SNEGSKA (reference sequence). The DNA for the CDR3 is TGCAGCGGGGGGGGGGGGGCGGCCAAAAACATTCAGTACTTC. It is translated as CSGGGGAAKNIQYF.

The CDR3 nucleotides are TGTGCCAGCAGCCGGACAGGGGGCAGCTATAATTCACCCCTCCACTTT. Protein product: CASSRTGGSYNSPLHF. The J gene is TRBJ1-6, the V gene TRBV3-1; 11 positions match TRBD1. This CDR3 has 16 amino acids. The V gene end was trimmed by 4 bases and the J gene end by 3 bases; junction bases not matched to a gene: 2. Germline V gives CDR1 LGHDT, CDR2 YNNKEL (reference sequence).

This clonotype occurred many times. This rearrangement joins TRBV11-2 to TRBJ2-1; D is ambiguous. This CDR3 region has 17 residues. Trimming pared 1 base from V and 0 bases from J, leaving 13 bases between. The germline V gene has CDR1 SGHAT and CDR2 FQNNGV. CDR3 sequence (DNA): TGTGCCAGCAGCTTAGCGGGCGTTCTTAGCTCCTACAATGAGCAGTTCTTC. As protein: CASSLAGVLSSYNEQFF.

This clonotype was recorded many times. V gene TRBV30 combines with J gene TRBJ2-1; the match to TRBD1 covers 8 bases. After removal of 3 bases from V and 5 bases from J, the junction contained 3 bases not matched to a gene. The CDR3 runs 13 residues. The germline V gene encodes CDR1 GTSNPN and CDR2 SVGIG (reference sequence). Written as DNA, the CDR3 is TGTGCCTGGAGACGCAGGGGGCACAATGAGCAGTTCTTC. This encodes CAWRRRGHNEQFF.

This clonotype was observed at least ten times. The V gene is TRBV10-1, the J gene TRBJ2-1, with 7 bases that match TRBD2. CDR1 WNHNN and CDR2 SYGVQD come from the germline V gene (reference sequence). The CDR3 is made up of 16 amino acids. The V and J ends lost 0 bases and 6 bases, in that order; junction bases with no gene match: 8. The CDR3 coding sequence is TGCGCCAGCAGTGAGTCTGTGCGGGAGATAAGCAATGAGCAGTTCTTC. As protein: CASSESVREISNEQFF.

In its sample, this clonotype was seen many times. The chain joins TRBV7-3 to TRBJ2-1; TRBD1 aligns across 9 bases. V lost 4 bases, J lost 7 bases, and 8 bases stayed unmatched. The length of the CDR3 is 15 residues. Germline V gene data show CDR1 as SGHTA and CDR2 as FQGTGA. CDR3 sequence: CASSYTGGGGNEQFF. CDR3 DNA: TGTGCCAGCAGCTATACAGGGGGCGGAGGGAATGAGCAGTTCTTC.

This clonotype has more than one count but fewer than ten. This chain connects TRBV29-1 to TRBJ2-7; D tentatively reads TRBD1 or TRBD2 (5 bases each). Trimming stripped 6 bases from V and 2 bases from J, with 17 bases between. CDR1 and CDR2 from the germline V gene are SQVTM and ANQGSEA. The length of the CDR3 is 14 residues. The chain's CDR3 is CSVRHGTVTYEQYF. The CDR3 nucleotides read TGCAGCGTCAGACACGGGACGGTTACCTACGAGCAGTACTTC.

This clonotype was detected ten times or more. The chain uses TRBV19 and TRBJ2-1; 10 nucleotides agree with TRBD2. J was trimmed by 10 bases and V by 6 bases; bases with no gene match: 33. This CDR3 has 22 residues. The germline V gene has CDR1 LNHDA and CDR2 SQIVND (reference sequence). CDR3: CASSPTARGSGRTNPWGTEQFF. In DNA, the CDR3 is TGTGCCAGTAGCCCAACCGCCCGCGGTAGCGGGAGGACGAATCCTTGGGGTACAGAGCAGTTCTTC.